One TCR beta chain is described in this entry. The clone's antigen remains unknown. Nothing much larger sits one base from this clone, and base qualities are not available. The entry originates in a study of CD8 T cells in ankylosing spondylitis listed by TCRdb under 2017. For context, the study as a whole: The study profiled T cell receptor beta repertoires in healthy donors and ankylosing spondylitis patients to find disease-linked TCR variants. In total, the full study cohort was made up of roughly 110 healthy donors and some 26 ankylosing spondylitis patients. Peripheral blood samples were taken, and synovial fluid was additionally collected from ankylosing spondylitis patients.

In the germline V gene, CDR1 corresponds to ENHRY and CDR2 to SYGVKD. V is clipped by 7 bases and J by 1 base, and the sequence between their germline boundaries is 11 bases long. Including the terminal cysteine and phenylalanine, the CDR3 comprises 13 residues. Kept here is only the CDR3 DNA, which spans 39 bases and is read in frame from base 1. The instrument given in TCRdb is Illumina HiSeq 2500. Quantitative 5'-RACE with molecular barcodes was used to prepare TCR beta libraries. In the authors' own workflow: A new computational method based on a probabilistic model of VDJ rearrangement was used to identify disease-linked TCR variants. TCRdb reran the public reads through fastp at Q25 and MiXCR, keeping productive beta chains. Every distinct CDR3 protein forms one entry, paired with its most common genes and DNA. V and J calls and clone size were set by TCRdb, not the authors. Counted in this sample were 750,000 to 850,000 distinct CDR3 sequences; 12% of them appeared once. About 0.5% of the sample comes from the top ten.

The research as a whole found: Some TCR beta motif variants had previously been reported in synovial fluid and blood of reactive arthritis patients, which suggested common disease-initiation mechanisms. The disease-linked clones were reported as significantly enriched in matched synovial fluid samples from ankylosing spondylitis patients. A TCR beta motif of fewer than 10 highly homologous amino acid variants appeared characteristic of blood from ankylosing spondylitis patients. The disease-linked clones showed a CD8+ phenotype and occurred at relatively low frequencies in peripheral blood.

Recombination joined TRBV10-3 with TRBJ2-7; too little of a D gene remains to name it. Sequencing was carried out using blood, either unsorted or a sorted T cell fraction (not recorded which). This clonotype was obtained from a male donor with ankylosing spondylitis. The CDR3 is CAITNQESYEQYF. The nucleotide sequence is given as TGTGCCATCACTAATCAGGAATCCTACGAGCAGTACTTC.